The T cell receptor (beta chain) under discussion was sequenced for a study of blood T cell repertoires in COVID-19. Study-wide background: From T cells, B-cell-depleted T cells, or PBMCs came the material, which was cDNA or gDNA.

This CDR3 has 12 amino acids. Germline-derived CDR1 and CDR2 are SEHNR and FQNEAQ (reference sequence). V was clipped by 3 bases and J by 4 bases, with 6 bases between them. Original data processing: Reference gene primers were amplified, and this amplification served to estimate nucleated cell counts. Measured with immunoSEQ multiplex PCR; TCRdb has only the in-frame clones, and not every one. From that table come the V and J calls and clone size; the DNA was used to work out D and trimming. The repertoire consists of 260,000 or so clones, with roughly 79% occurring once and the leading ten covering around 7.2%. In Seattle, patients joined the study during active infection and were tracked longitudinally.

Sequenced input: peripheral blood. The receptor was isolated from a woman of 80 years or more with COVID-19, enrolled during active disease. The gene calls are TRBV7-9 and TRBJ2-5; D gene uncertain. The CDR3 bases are TGTGCCAGCAGCTTTTTCGGAGAGACCCAGTACTTC. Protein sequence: CASSFFGETQYF.